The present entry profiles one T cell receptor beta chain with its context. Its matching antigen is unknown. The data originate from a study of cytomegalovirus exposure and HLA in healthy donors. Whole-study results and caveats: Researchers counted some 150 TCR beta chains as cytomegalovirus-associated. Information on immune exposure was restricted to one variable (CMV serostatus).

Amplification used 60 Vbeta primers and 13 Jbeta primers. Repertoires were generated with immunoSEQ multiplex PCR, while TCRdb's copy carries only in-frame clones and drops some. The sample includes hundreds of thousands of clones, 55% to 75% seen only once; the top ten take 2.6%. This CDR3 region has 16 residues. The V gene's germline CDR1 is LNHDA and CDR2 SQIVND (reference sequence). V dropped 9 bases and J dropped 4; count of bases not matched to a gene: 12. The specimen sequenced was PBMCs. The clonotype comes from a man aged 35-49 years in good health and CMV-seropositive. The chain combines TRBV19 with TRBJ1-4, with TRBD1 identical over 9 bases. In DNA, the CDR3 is TGTGCCAGGGACCCAACAGGGGGCGGGGTTAATGAAAAACTGTTTTTT. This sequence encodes CARDPTGGGVNEKLFF.